Listed below are T cell receptor beta chains from one sample, sequenced in a study of CD8 T cells in Susac syndrome. TCRdb reprocessed the immunoSEQ multiplex PCR reads with MiXCR, giving one entry per CDR3 protein. The sample records 250,000 to 300,000 distinct CDR3 sequences, 65% to 90% being singletons. Specimen: CD8+ T cells from PBMCs. The source of these receptors is a human donor with multiple sclerosis. CDR3s leave out the opening cysteine and the closing phenylalanine or tryptophan. The order of the fields is D gene, clone size, V gene, CDR3 protein. The D gene is left open where the match is weak. Only part of the rows carry a size: once, few, many, or a class if the clone is expanded.

-,-,TRBV19,ASSAYRDGYT
TRBD1,-,TRBV28,ASSLTGTGGSEQF
-,few,TRBV4-3,ASSQDREEGQY
-,-,TRBV30,AWSPQAEGGYT
-,-,TRBV20-1,SARDGDRLTGELF
-,-,TRBV7-9,ASSPNYRVVPNEQY
-,few,TRBV7-9,ASMGALGEQY
TRBD2,-,TRBV30,AWTSGGTGELF
-,-,TRBV6-5,ASSYSRGAGTEAF
TRBD2,-,TRBV28,ASSFVAGGLYEQY
-,-,TRBV20-1,SARDGVGPYQETQY
-,-,TRBV4-3,ASSQDRWGPNTEAF
TRBD2,-,TRBV12-3/TRBV12-4,ASSSPGGRDSYEQY
TRBD1,-,TRBV7-9,ASPGQGSTGELF
TRBD1,-,TRBV29-1,SARTGSSYEQY
-,-,TRBV4-3,ASSQGGPGTEAF
-,-,TRBV7-9,ASSLSRLAKNIQY
TRBD1,-,TRBV4-3,ASSQDFQGATNEKLF
-,-,TRBV5-4,ASSLALGEAF
TRBD2,-,TRBV28,ASISPGLAGEQY
-,-,TRBV11-2,AISSGSYNEQF
-,few,TRBV30,AWSVFRVSSYEQY
-,-,TRBV6-5,ASSYQSRNTGEPF
TRBD1,few,TRBV4-1,ASSRDRGGQPQH
-,-,TRBV10-3,AISESRPYGYT
TRBD1,-,TRBV24-1,ATSDIQTGDISYNEQF
TRBD2,-,TRBV7-9,ANPLAGGHTIGLDEQF
TRBD1,once,TRBV12-3/TRBV12-4,ASRSDRNQPQH
-,few,TRBV6-2/TRBV6-3,ASSPRLNYEQY
TRBD2,-,TRBV28,ASSRGLDSYEQY
TRBD2,few,TRBV12-3/TRBV12-4,ASSKTSPEQF
TRBD1,-,TRBV27,ASRPGTGALEQY
-,-,TRBV19,ASSLGRRVVYEQF